What follows are 4 T cell receptor beta chains derived from one specimen sequenced in a study of blood T cell repertoires in COVID-19. Clones were read by immunoSEQ multiplex PCR, and TCRdb kept only the in-frame ones, dropping some. The table lists about 520,000 clones, approximately 85% of them singletons. The sample taken for sequencing was peripheral blood. The receptors derive from a human donor in a cohort sampled during active COVID-19.

The rearrangement links TRBV15 to TRBJ1-5; 7 bases match TRBD1. This CDR3 contains 14 residues. Germline lookup yields CDR1 LNHNV and CDR2 YYDKDF (reference sequence). The J segment lost 7 bases and the V segment lost 3 bases, leaving 6 bases of the junction unmatched. CDR3 DNA: TGTGCCACCAGCAGCTACAGGGGTATCCAGCCCCAGCATTTT. This translates into CATSSYRGIQPQHF.

The chain links TRBV30 to TRBJ1-1; 10 bases agree with TRBD1. CDR3 size: 14 residues. Germline CDR1 is GTSNPN and CDR2 is SVGIG (reference sequence). The V gene end was trimmed by 7 bases and the J gene end by 6 bases; junction bases not matched to a gene: 11. The CDR3 DNA follows: TGTGCCTTCAAAGGGGGGACAGGGGTTTCTGAAGCTTTCTTT. Amino acid sequence: CAFKGGTGVSEAFF.

This sequence joins TRBV28 and TRBJ1-6; D is unclear. The ends were cut back, 8 bases at V and 15 bases at J, with 20 bases in the middle. Germline assignment: CDR1 MDHEN and CDR2 SYDVKM. This CDR3 region has 13 residues. The DNA for the CDR3 is TGTGCCAGCTTCTCTTCAGTCGGGAGTCTCCTCCACTTT. Encoded protein: CASFSSVGSLLHF. The variable domain in full, completed from reference TRBV28 and TRBJ1-6, reads DVKVTQSSRYLVKRTGEKVFLECVQDMDHENMFWYRQDPGLGLRLIYFSYDVKMKEKGDIPEGYSVSREKKERFSLILESASTNQTSMYLCASFSSVGSLLHFGNGTRLTVT.

The V and J genes are TRBV28 and TRBJ1-2; possible D gene TRBD1, 5 bases. V lost 5 bases and J 0 bases, leaving 13 bases between the germline ends. The germline CDR1 and CDR2 sequences are MDHEN and SYDVKM. The CDR3 covers 15 residues. CDR3 nucleotide sequence: TGTGCCAGCAGTGCCCAGACAGCCTCTAACTATGGCTACACCTTC. The encoded protein is CASSAQTASNYGYTF.